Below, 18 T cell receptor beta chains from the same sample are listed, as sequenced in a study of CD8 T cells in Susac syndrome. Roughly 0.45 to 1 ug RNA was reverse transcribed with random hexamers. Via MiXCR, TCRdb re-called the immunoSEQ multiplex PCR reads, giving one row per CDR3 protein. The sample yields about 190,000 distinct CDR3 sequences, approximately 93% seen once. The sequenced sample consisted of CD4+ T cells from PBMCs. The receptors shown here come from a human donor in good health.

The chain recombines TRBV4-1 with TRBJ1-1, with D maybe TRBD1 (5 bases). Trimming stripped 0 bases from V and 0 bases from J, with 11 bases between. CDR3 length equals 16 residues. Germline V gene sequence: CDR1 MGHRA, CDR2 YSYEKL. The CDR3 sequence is CASSQDRGSMNTEAFF. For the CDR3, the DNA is TGCGCCAGCAGCCAAGATAGGGGCAGCATGAACACTGAAGCTTTCTTT.

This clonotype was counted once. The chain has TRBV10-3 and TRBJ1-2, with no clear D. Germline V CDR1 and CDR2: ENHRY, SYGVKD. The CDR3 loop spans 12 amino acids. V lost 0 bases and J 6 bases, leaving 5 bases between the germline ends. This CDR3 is CAISESTNGYTF. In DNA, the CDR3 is TGTGCCATCAGTGAGTCGACTAATGGCTACACCTTC.

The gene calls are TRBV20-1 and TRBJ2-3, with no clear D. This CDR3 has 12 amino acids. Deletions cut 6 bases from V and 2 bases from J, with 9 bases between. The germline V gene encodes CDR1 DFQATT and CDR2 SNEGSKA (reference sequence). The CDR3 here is CSAVPDTDTQYF. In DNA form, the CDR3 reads TGCAGTGCCGTACCAGACACAGATACGCAGTATTTT.

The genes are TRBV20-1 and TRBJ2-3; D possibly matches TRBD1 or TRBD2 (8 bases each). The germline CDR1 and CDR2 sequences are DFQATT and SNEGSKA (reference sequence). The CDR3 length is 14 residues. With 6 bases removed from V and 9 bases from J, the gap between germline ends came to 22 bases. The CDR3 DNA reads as TGCAGTGCAGGACAGGGAGGCCAGCGGGAGACGCAGTATTTT. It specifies CSAGQGGQRETQYF.

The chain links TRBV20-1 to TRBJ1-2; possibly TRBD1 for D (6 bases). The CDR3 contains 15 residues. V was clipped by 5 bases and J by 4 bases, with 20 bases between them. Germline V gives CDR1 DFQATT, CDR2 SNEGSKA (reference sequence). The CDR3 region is CSARAGVSEAYGYTF. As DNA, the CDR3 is TGCAGTGCTCGGGCAGGGGTTTCGGAAGCCTATGGCTACACCTTC.

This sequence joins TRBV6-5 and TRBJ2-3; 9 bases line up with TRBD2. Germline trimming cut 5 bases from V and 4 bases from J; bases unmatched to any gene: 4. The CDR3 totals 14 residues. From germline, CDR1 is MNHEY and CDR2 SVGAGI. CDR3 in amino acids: CASSEGLASDTQYF. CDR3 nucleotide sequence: TGTGCCAGCAGTGAAGGACTAGCGTCAGATACGCAGTATTTT.

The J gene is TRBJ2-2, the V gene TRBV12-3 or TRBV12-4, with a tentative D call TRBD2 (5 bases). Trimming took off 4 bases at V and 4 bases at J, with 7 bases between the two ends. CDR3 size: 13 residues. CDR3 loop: CASSSAGTGELFF. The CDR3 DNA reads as TGTGCCAGCAGTTCCGCGGGCACCGGGGAGCTGTTTTTT.

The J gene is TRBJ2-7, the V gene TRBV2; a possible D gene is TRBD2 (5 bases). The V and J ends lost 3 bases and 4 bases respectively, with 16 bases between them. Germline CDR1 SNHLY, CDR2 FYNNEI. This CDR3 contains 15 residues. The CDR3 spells CASSDMAEGLYEQYF. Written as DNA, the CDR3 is TGTGCCAGCAGTGATATGGCAGAGGGATTATACGAGCAGTACTTC.

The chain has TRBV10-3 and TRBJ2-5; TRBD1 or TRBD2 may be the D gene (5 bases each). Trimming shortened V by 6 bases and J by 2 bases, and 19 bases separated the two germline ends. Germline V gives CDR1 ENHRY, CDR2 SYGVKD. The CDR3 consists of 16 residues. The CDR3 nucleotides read TGTGCCATCAGCCGTGGGGCAGGCCGGGGACAAGAGACCCAGTACTTC. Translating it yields CAISRGAGRGQETQYF.

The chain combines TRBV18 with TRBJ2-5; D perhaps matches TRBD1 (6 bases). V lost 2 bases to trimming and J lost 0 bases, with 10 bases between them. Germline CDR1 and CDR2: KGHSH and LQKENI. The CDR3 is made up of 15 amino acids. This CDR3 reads CASSPRTAYQETQYF. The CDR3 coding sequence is TGTGCCAGCTCACCAAGGACAGCGTACCAAGAGACCCAGTACTTC.

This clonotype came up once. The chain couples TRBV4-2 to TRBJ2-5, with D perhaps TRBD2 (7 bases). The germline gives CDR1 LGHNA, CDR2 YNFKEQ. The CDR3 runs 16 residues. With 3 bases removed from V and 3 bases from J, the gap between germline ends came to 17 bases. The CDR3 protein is CASSHRSGTYKETQYF. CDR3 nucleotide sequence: TGTGCCAGCAGCCACCGGAGCGGGACATACAAAGAGACCCAGTACTTC.

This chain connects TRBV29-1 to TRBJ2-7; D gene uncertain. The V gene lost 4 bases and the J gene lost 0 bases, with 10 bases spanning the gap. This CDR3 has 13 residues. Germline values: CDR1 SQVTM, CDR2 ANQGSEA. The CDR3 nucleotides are TGCAGCGTTGCACAGTTGAGCTCCTACGAGCAGTACTTC. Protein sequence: CSVAQLSSYEQYF.

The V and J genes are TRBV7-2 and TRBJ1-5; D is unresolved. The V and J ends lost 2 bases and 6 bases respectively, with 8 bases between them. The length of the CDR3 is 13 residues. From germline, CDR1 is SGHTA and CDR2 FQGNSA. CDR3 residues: CASSLTGSQPQHF. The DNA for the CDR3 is TGTGCCAGCAGCTTAACGGGATCTCAGCCCCAGCATTTT. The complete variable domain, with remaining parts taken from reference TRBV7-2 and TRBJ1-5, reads GAGVSQSPSNKVTEKGKDVELRCDPISGHTALYWYRQSLGQGLEFLIYFQGNSAPDKSGLPSDRFSAERTGGSVSTLTIQRTQQEDSAVYLCASSLTGSQPQHFGDGTRLSIL.

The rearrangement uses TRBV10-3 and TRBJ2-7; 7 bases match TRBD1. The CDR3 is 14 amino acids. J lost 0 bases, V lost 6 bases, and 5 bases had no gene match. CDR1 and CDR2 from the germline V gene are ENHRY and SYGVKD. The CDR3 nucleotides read TGTGCCATCAGACCGGGACAGAGCTCCTACGAGCAGTACGTC. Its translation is CAIRPGQSSYEQYV.

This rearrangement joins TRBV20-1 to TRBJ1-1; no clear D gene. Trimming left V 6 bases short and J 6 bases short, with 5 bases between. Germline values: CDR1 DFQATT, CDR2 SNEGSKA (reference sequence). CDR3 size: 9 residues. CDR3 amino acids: CSADPEAFF. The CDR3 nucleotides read TGCAGTGCGGATCCTGAAGCTTTCTTT.

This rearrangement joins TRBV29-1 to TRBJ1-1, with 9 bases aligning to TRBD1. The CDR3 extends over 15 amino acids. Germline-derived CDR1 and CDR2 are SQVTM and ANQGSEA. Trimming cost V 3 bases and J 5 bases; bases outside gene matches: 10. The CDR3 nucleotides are TGCAGCGTTGATGGATCGGGACAGGGTTCAACTGAAGCTTTCTTT. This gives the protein CSVDGSGQGSTEAFF.

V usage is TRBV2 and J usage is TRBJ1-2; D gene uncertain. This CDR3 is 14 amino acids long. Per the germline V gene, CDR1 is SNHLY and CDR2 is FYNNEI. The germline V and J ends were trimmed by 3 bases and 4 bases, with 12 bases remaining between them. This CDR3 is CASSDPTGSYGYTF. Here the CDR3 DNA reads TGTGCCAGCAGTGACCCAACGGGGAGCTATGGCTACACCTTC.

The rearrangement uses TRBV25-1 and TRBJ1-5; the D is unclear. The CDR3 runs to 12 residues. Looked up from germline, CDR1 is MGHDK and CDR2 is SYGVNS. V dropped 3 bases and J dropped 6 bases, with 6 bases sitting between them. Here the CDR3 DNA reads TGTGCCAGCAGTGATGGCGCTCAGCCCCAGCATTTT. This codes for CASSDGAQPQHF.